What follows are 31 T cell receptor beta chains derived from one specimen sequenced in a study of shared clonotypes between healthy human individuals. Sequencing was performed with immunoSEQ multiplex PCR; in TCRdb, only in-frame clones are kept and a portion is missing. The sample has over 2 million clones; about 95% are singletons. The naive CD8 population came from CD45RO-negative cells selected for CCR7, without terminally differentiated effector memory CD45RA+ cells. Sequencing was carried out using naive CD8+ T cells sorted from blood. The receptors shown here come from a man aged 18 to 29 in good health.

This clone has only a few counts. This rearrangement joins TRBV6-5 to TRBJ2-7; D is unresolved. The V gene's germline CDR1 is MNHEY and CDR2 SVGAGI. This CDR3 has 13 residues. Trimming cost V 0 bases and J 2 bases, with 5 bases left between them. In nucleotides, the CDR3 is TGTGCCAGCAGTTACTCGAATGCCTACGAGCAGTACTTC. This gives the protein CASSYSNAYEQYF.

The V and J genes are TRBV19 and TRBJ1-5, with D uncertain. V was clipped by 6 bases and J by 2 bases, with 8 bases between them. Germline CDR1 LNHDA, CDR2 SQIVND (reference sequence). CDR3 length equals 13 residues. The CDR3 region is CASRIGGNQPQHF. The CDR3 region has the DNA TGTGCCAGTAGGATCGGAGGCAATCAGCCCCAGCATTTT.

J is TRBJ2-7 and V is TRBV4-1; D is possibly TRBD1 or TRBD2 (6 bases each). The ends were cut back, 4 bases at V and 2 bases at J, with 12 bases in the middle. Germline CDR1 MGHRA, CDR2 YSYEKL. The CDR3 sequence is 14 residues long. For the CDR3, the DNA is TGCGCCAGCAGCCTGCGGGACATTACCTACGAGCAGTACTTC. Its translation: CASSLRDITYEQYF.

CDR3 nucleotides: TGTGCCAGCAGTCCAGGCCATAGCAATCAGCCCCAGCATTTT. It is translated as CASSPGHSNQPQHF. The rearrangement joins TRBV27 to TRBJ1-5; no clear D. Trimming stripped 5 bases from V and 0 bases from J, with 8 bases between. The CDR3 length is 14 residues. The germline CDR1 and CDR2 sequences are MNHEY and SMNVEV (reference sequence).

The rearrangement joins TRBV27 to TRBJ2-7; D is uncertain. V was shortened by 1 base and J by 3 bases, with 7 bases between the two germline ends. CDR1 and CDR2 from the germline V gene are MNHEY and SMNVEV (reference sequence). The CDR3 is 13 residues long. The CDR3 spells CASSLFRSYEQYF. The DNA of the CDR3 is TGTGCCAGCAGTTTATTCCGGAGCTACGAGCAGTACTTC.

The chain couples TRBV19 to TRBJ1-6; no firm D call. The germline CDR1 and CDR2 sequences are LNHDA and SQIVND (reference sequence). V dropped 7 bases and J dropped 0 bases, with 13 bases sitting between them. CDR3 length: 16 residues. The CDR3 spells CASTVYGSSYNSPLHF. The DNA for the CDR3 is TGTGCCAGTACCGTGTATGGGAGCTCCTATAATTCACCCCTCCACTTT.

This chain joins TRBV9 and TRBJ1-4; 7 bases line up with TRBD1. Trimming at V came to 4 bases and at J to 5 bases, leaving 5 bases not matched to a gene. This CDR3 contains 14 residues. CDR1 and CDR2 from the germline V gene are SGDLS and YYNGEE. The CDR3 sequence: CASSPGQWNEKLFF. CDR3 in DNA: TGTGCCAGCAGCCCGGGACAGTGGAATGAAAAACTGTTTTTT.

CDR3 amino acids: CASSELAGGITEAFF. The CDR3 region has the DNA TGCGCCAGCAGTGAGTTGGCAGGGGGCATCACTGAAGCTTTCTTT. J is TRBJ1-1 and V is TRBV10-2; TRBD1 aligns across 8 bases. Germline trimming cut 1 base from V and 4 bases from J; bases unmatched to any gene: 5. Germline V lookup: CDR1 WSHSY, CDR2 SAAADI. The CDR3 extends over 15 amino acids.

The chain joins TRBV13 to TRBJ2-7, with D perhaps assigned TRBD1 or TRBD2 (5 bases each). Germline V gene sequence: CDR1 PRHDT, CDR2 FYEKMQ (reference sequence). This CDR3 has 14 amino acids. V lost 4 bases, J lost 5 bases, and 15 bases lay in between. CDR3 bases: TGTGCCAGCAGCTCGGGGCTTTTCGGAGACGAGCAGTACTTC. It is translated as CASSSGLFGDEQYF. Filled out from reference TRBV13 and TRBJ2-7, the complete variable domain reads AAGVIQSPRHLIKEKRETATLKCYPIPRHDTVYWYQQGPGQDPQFLISFYEKMQSDKGSIPDRFSAQQFSDYHSELNMSSLELGDSALYFCASSSGLFGDEQYFGPGTRLTVT.

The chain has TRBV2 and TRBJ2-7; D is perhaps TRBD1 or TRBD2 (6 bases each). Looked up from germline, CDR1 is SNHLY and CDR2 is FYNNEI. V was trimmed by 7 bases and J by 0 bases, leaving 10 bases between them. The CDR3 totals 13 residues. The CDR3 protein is CASMEGGSYEQYF. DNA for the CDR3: TGTGCCAGCATGGAGGGGGGCTCCTACGAGCAGTACTTC. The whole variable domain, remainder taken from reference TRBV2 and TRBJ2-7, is EPEVTQTPSHQVTQMGQEVILRCVPISNHLYFYWYRQILGQKVEFLVSFYNNEISEKSEIFDDQFSVERPDGSNFTLKIRSTKLEDSAMYFCASMEGGSYEQYFGPGTRLTVT.

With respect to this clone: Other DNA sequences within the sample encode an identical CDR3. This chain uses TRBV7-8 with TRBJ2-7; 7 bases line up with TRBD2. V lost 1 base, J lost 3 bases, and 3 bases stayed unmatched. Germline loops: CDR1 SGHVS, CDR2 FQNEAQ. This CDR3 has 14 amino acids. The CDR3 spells CASSLVGGSYEQYF. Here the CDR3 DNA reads TGTGCCAGCAGCTTAGTGGGCGGGAGCTACGAGCAGTACTTC. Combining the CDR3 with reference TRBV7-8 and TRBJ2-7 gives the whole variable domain GAGVSQSPRYKVAKRGQDVALRCDPISGHVSLFWYQQALGQGPEFLTYFQNEAQLDKSGLPSDRFFAERPEGSVSTLKIQRTQQEDSAVYLCASSLVGGSYEQYFGPGTRLTVT.

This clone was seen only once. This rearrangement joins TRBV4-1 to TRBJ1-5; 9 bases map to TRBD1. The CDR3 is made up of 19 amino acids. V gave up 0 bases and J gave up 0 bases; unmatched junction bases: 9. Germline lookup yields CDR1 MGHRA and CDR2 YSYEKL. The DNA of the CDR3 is TGCGCCAGCAGCCAAGATCACCGGACAGGGGAGTATAGCAATCAGCCCCAGCATTTT. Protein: CASSQDHRTGEYSNQPQHF.

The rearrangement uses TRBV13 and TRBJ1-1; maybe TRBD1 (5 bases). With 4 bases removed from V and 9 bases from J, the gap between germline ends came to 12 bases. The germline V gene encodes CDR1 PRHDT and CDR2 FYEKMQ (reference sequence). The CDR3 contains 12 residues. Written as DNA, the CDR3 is TGTGCCAGCAGCTCTGGGACGTCCCAAGCTTTCTTT. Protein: CASSSGTSQAFF.

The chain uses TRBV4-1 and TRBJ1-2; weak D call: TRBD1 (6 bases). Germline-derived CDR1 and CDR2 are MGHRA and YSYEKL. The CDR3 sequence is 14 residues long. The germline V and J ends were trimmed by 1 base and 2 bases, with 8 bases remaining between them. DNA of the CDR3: TGCGCCAGCAGCCAAGGGGGGCGGAACTATGGCTACACCTTC. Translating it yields CASSQGGRNYGYTF.

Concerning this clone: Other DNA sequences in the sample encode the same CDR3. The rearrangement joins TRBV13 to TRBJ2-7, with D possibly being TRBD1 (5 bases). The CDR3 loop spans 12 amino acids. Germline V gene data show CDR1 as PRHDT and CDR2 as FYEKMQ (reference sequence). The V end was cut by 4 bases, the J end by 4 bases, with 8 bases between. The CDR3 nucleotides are TGTGCCAGCAGCTCAACAGGATACGAGCAGTACTTC. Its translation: CASSSTGYEQYF.

The CDR3 DNA is TGTGCCAGCAGCTTGGTTTTTCCCCCCGAGCAGTTCTTC. It codes for CASSLVFPPEQFF. The chain uses TRBV5-4 and TRBJ2-1; D not resolved. With 0 bases removed from V and 10 bases from J, the gap between germline ends came to 11 bases. The CDR3 loop spans 13 amino acids. CDR1 is SGHNT, CDR2 YYREEE, per germline (reference sequence). Full variable domain (remainder filled in from reference TRBV5-4 and TRBJ2-1): ETGVTQSPTHLIKTRGQQVTLRCSSQSGHNTVSWYQQALGQGPQFIFQYYREEENGRGNFPPRFSGLQFPNYSSELNVNALELDDSALYLCASSLVFPPEQFFGPGTRLTVL.

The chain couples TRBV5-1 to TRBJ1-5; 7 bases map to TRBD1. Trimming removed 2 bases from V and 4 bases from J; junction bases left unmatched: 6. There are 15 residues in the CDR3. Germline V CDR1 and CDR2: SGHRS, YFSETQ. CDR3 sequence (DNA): TGCGCCAGCAGCTTTACAGGGGACCCTAATCAGCCCCAGCATTTT. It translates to CASSFTGDPNQPQHF.

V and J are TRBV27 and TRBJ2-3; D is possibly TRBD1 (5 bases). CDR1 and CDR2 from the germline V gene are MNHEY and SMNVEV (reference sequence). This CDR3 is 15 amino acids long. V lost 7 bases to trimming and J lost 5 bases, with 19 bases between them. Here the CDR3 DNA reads TGTGCCAGCAACCCCTCTCCCAGGGTAGGAGATACGCAGTATTTT. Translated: CASNPSPRVGDTQYF.

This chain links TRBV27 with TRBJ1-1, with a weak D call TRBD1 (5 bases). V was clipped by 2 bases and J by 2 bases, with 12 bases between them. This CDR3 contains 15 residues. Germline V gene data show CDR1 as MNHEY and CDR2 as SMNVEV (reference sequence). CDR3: CASSLAPTANTEAFF. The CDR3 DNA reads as TGTGCCAGCAGTTTAGCTCCGACAGCCAACACTGAAGCTTTCTTT.

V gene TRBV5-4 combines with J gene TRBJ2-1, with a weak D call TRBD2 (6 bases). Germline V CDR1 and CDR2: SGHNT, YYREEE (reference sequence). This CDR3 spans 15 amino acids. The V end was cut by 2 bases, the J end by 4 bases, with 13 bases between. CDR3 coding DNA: TGTGCCAGCAGCTTTTGGGGAGGTGGGTACAATGAGCAGTTCTTC. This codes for CASSFWGGGYNEQFF.

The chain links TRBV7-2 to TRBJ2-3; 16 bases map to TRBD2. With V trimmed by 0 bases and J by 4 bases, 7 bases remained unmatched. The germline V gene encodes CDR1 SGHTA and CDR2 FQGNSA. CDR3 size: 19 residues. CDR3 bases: TGTGCCAGCAGCTTAGCCCCGGGACTAGCGGGAGGGCCTTCAGATACGCAGTATTTT. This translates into CASSLAPGLAGGPSDTQYF.

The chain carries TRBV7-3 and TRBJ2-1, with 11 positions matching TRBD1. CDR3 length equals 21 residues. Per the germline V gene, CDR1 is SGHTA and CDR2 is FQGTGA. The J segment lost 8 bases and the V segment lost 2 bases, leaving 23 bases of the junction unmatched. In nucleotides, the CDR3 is TGTGCCAGCAGCTTAGGGGGACCCTCTTCCCTATCGGGACAGGGGGTCGATGAGCAGTTCTTC. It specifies CASSLGGPSSLSGQGVDEQFF.

CDR3 region: CASSAFGTGNGYTF. CDR3 sequence (DNA): TGTGCCAGCAGTGCCTTCGGGACAGGGAATGGCTACACCTTC. V and J are TRBV25-1 and TRBJ1-2, with 9 bases aligning to TRBD1. J gave up 6 bases and V 4 bases, and 6 bases lay outside the gene matches. The germline gives CDR1 MGHDK, CDR2 SYGVNS. The CDR3 contains 14 residues.

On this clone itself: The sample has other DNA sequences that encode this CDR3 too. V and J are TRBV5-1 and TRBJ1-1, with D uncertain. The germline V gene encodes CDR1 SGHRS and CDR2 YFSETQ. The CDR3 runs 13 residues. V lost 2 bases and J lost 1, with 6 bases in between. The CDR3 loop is CASSLSENTEAFF. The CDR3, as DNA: TGCGCCAGCAGCTTATCGGAGAACACTGAAGCTTTCTTT.

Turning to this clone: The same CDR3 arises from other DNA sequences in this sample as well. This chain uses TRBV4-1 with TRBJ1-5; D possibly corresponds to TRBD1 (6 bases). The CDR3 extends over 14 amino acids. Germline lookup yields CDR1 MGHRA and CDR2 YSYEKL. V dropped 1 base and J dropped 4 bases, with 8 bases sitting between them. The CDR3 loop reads CASSQVTGNQPQHF. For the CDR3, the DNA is TGCGCCAGCAGCCAAGTAACAGGGAATCAGCCCCAGCATTTT.

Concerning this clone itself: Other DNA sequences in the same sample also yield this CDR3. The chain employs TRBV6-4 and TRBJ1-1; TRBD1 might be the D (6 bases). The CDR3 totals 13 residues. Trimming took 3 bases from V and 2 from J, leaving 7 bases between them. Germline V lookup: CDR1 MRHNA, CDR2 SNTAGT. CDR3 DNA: TGTGCCAGCAGTGAAGGGGGAAACACTGAAGCTTTCTTT. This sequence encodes CASSEGGNTEAFF.

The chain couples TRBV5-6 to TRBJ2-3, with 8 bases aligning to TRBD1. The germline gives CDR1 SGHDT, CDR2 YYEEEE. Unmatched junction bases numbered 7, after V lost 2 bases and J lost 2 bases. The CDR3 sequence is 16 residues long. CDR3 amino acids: CASSFGTGGYTDTQYF. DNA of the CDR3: TGTGCCAGCAGCTTTGGGACAGGAGGGTACACAGATACGCAGTATTTT.

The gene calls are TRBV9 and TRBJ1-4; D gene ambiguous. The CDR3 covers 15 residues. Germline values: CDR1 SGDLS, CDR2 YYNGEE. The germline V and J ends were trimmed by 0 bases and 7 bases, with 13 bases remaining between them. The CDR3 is CASSVDGDPFEKLFF. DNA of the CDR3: TGTGCCAGCAGCGTAGACGGCGATCCTTTTGAAAAACTGTTTTTT. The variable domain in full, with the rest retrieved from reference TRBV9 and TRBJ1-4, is DSGVTQTPKHLITATGQRVTLRCSPRSGDLSVYWYQQSLDQGLQFLIQYYNGEERAKGNILERFSAQQFPDLHSELNLSSLELGDSALYFCASSVDGDPFEKLFFGSGTQLSVL.

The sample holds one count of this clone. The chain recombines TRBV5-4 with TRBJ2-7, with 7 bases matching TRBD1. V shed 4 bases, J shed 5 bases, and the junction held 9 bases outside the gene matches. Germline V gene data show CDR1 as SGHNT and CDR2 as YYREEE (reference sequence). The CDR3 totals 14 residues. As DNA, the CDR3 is TGTGCCAGCAGCCTGGGACAGTTTCTCAACGAGCAGTACTTC. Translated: CASSLGQFLNEQYF. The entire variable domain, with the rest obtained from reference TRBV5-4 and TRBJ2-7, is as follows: ETGVTQSPTHLIKTRGQQVTLRCSSQSGHNTVSWYQQALGQGPQFIFQYYREEENGRGNFPPRFSGLQFPNYSSELNVNALELDDSALYLCASSLGQFLNEQYFGPGTRLTVT.

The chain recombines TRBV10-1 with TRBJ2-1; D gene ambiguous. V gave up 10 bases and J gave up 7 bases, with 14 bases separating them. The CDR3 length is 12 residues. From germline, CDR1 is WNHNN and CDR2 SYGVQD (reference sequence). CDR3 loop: CATSAAWNEQFF. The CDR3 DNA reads TGCGCCACCTCGGCGGCCTGGAATGAGCAGTTCTTC.

DNA for the CDR3: TGTGCCAGCAGCGTAGTGGAGGGGGAAAACTCTGGAAACACCATATATTTT. Translated, it gives CASSVVEGENSGNTIYF. The V gene is TRBV9, the J gene TRBJ1-3, with D possibly TRBD1 on 6 matching bases. CDR1 is SGDLS, CDR2 YYNGEE, per germline. Trimming removed 0 bases from V and 0 bases from J, with 13 bases in between. The CDR3 runs 17 residues.